This record covers a single TCR beta chain. Its antigen is still unknown. Per-base quality was not reported, and no clone a single base away is much larger than it. One collaborating source in Seattle enrolled patients during active infection and followed them longitudinally through the course of disease. Each collaborating institution followed its own protocols to collect whole blood in K2EDTA tubes. For TCRbeta analysis, collaborators shipped samples in one of three forms: frozen whole blood, isolated PBMCs, or DNA extracted from either of those sample types. The entry originates in a study of blood T cell repertoires in COVID-19 (TCRdb year 2020). Background for the entire study: The collaborator samples originated in the United States, Italy and Spain and spanned the acute and convalescent phases of COVID-19. The repertoires were released in a freely available public database intended as a resource for research on the immune response to SARS-CoV-2. Deeply sampled blood TCRbeta repertoires from subjects exposed to, actively infected with, or recovered from COVID-19 were included in the dataset. The prospective study material was composed of cDNA or gDNA derived from T cells, B-cell-depleted T cells, or PBMCs. The samples were drawn from the first 160 participants of the ongoing ImmuneRACE study and from more than 1,000 subjects provided by 6 global collaborators. Where HLA class I and class II types were available, the types were taken from metadata supplied by the sample provider, not from assay-based typing. A de-identified subject ID, COVID-19 status, age in years and sex were almost always included in the sample metadata. General study outcomes and caveats: The quantity of clinical and demographic metadata differed by source and by participant and was supplied without curation.

TCRbeta CDR3 regions were amplified from genomic DNA using the immunoSEQ Assay, a bias-controlled multiplex PCR. The published analysis was carried out like this. The number of nucleated cells in each sample was estimated from the amplification of reference gene primers within the assay. To quantify the absolute abundance of each unique TCRbeta CDR3 rearrangement, sequence reads were collapsed and filtered. For each sample, productive Simpson clonality was calculated as the square root of Simpson's diversity index across productive rearrangements. This is the immuneACCESS table as TCRdb keeps it, with only in-frame sequences that have V and J called. A part of the clones is gone; compared with another copy, unresolved V genes explain less than half, and the rest is unexplained. D and trimming come from the DNA, and the V and J calls and clone size come from that table. The sample table lists some 45,000 clones, 80% to 95% of them with a count of one. The ten largest clonotypes hold 0.9% to 1.1% of the sample.

V is shortened by 2 bases, J by 7 bases, and the region joining them spans 18 bases. The CDR3 covers 16 residues, taking in both the cysteine and the phenylalanine. Only the CDR3 region is kept as DNA, spanning 48 bases read in frame from base 1. Per the germline V gene, MNHNS is the CDR1 and SASEGT is the CDR2. The rearrangement combines TRBV6-1 with TRBJ1-5; a tentative D match to TRBD1 spans 6 bases. The sequenced sample was peripheral blood. The sequence came from a man aged 60 to 69 with COVID-19, enrolled during active disease. The CDR3 in this case is CASSEYWGPSGQPQHF. The DNA reads TGTGCCAGCAGTGAATATTGGGGGCCCTCTGGGCAGCCCCAGCATTTT.